The 6 T cell receptor beta chains in this list originate from one sample, sequenced in a study of T cells in localized non-small cell lung cancer. Data came from immunoSEQ multiplex PCR; TCRdb stores just in-frame clones and leaves some out. Of about 26,000 clones in the sample, approximately 78% were seen once. This specimen consisted of peripheral blood, obtained before any cancer treatment. The origin of the receptors is a woman aged 40-75 years with stage I lung adenocarcinoma.

The rearrangement links TRBV6-5 to TRBJ1-3; TRBD1 agrees at 7 bases. V lost 4 bases to trimming and J lost 5 bases; unmatched junction nucleotides: 5. This CDR3 contains 14 residues. The germline CDR1 and CDR2 sequences are MNHEY and SVGAGI. This CDR3 is CASSSTTGRNTIYF. The CDR3 DNA sequence: TGTGCCAGCAGTTCCACGACAGGGAGAAACACCATATATTTT.

In this sample, this clone turned up once. The junction departs from the called germline gene at one end, perhaps through a read error. The chain couples TRBV7-2 to TRBJ1-2; no reliable D call. Looked up from germline, CDR1 is SGHTA and CDR2 is FQGNSA. CDR3 length: 14 residues. Written as DNA, the CDR3 is TGTGCCAGCACCTTAGTGTCAGATAACTATGGCTACACCTTC. Translating it yields CASTLVSDNYGYTF.

The chain uses TRBV5-6 and TRBJ2-6; 9 bases line up with TRBD1. Germline CDR1 and CDR2: SGHDT and YYEEEE. With 4 bases clipped from V and 0 bases from J, the junction kept 11 bases outside the gene matches. The CDR3 spans 19 residues. CDR3 in DNA: TGTGCCAGCAGCCCGACCGGGGACAGGGATACCTCTGGGGCCAACGTCCTGACTTTC. Amino acids: CASSPTGDRDTSGANVLTF.

The V gene is TRBV23-1, the J gene TRBJ1-2; no clear D. TRBV23-1 is an open reading frame, and its role is uncertain. With 5 bases removed from V and 6 bases from J, the gap between germline ends came to 16 bases. The length of the CDR3 is 14 residues. The CDR3 bases are TGCGCCAGCAGTGCGCCTGAAGAGCTCCATGGCTACACCTTC. It codes for CASSAPEELHGYTF.

The J gene is TRBJ2-5, the V gene TRBV14; 8 nucleotides line up with TRBD2. Germline values: CDR1 SGHDN, CDR2 FVKESK. The ends lost 4 bases at V and 4 bases at J; junction bases unmatched: 8. The CDR3 sequence is 15 residues long. In DNA form, the CDR3 reads TGTGCCAGCAGCCCCCCCAACCGGGGGGGAGAGACCCAGTACTTC. Its translation: CASSPPNRGGETQYF.

The V gene is TRBV29-1, the J gene TRBJ1-5; TRBD1 aligns across 8 bases. The V and J ends lost 4 bases and 5 bases, in that order; junction bases with no gene match: 4. The CDR3 sequence is 13 residues long. Germline CDR1 SQVTM, CDR2 ANQGSEA. DNA for the CDR3: TGCAGCGTTGGGGGGGGACAGGATCAGCCCCAGCATTTT. The encoded protein is CSVGGGQDQPQHF.